Sequencing of this T cell receptor beta chain was carried out in a study of Ad26.COV2.S vaccination and SARS-CoV-2 variants. On the study more broadly: Recipients of Ad26.COV2.S got it intramuscularly, once or twice 56 days apart.

From germline, CDR1 is MNHNS and CDR2 SASEGT. The V end was cut by 2 bases, the J end by 3 bases, with 7 bases between. This CDR3 contains 14 residues. As to treatment: roughly 20 received Ad26.COV2.S at low or high dose, single or two shots; roughly five received placebo; per-sample allocation not given. Sampling took place 63 days after the first vaccine or placebo injection. Donation was by an adult aged 18-55 years who was in Boston. An Ad26 vector that expressed Wuhan-strain SARS-CoV-2 spike constituted the vaccine. This clone was seen a single time. Sequencing used immunoSEQ multiplex PCR; TCRdb keeps in-frame clones, though not all of them. This sample has 300,000 to 500,000 clones; 80% to 90% occur once, and the top ten carry under 4%.

Here the sequenced sample was peripheral blood, taken in a trial of Ad26.COV2.S vaccine versus placebo. The clonotype was recovered from a person aged 18 to 59 who received the Ad26.COV2.S COVID-19 vaccine or a placebo. The V call is TRBV6-1, the J call TRBJ1-4; no reliable D call. The CDR3 protein is CASSELGSNEKLFF. The CDR3 DNA is TGTGCCAGCAGTGAACTCGGGTCTAATGAAAAACTGTTTTTT.